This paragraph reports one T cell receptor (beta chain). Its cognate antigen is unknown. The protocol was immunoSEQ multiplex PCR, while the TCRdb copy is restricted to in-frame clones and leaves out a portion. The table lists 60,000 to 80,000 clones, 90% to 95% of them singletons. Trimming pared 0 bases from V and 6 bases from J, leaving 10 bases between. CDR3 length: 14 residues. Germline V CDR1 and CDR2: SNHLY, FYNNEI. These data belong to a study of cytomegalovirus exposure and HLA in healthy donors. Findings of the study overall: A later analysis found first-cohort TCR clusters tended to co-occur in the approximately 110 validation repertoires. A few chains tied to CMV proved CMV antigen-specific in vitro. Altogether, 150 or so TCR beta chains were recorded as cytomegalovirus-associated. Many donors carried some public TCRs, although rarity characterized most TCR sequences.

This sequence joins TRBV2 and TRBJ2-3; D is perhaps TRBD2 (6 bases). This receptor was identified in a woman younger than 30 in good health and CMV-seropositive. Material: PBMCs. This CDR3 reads CASSEARLADTQYF. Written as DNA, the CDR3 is TGTGCCAGCAGTGAAGCGCGGCTAGCGGATACGCAGTATTTT.